What follows are 18 T cell receptor beta chains derived from one specimen sequenced in a study of blood T cell repertoires in COVID-19. TCRdb's copy holds only in-frame clones and misses some; the assay was immunoSEQ multiplex PCR. This sample carries 130,000 to 150,000 clones, about 88% of them seen once, and the ten largest clones take about 2%. The specimen was peripheral blood. The source is a human donor in a cohort sampled during active COVID-19.

The gene calls are TRBV6-5 and TRBJ2-7; D perhaps matches TRBD1 (6 bases). CDR3 length: 14 amino acids. V lost 6 bases to trimming and J lost 9 bases, with 21 bases between them. Germline V lookup: CDR1 MNHEY, CDR2 SVGAGI. The CDR3 loop is CASSNIKASDRQYF. The CDR3 DNA follows: TGTGCCAGCAGCAATATTAAGGCGTCGGACAGGCAGTACTTC.

The chain couples TRBV6-6 to TRBJ1-1; D remains ambiguous. V shed 6 bases and J shed 0 bases, with 11 bases lying between them. Per germline, CDR1 MNHNY and CDR2 SVGAGI (reference sequence). The CDR3 sequence is 14 residues long. The CDR3 reads CASRSRTVNTEAFF. CDR3 DNA: TGTGCCAGCAGATCCCGAACGGTGAACACTGAAGCTTTCTTT.

This rearrangement joins TRBV7-2 to TRBJ2-1; D is perhaps TRBD1 (6 bases). This CDR3 has 15 amino acids. In germline, CDR1 is SGHTA, CDR2 FQGNSA. Trimming left V 5 bases short and J 1 base short, with 12 bases between. For the CDR3, the DNA is TGTGCCAGCAGCATCGCACAGGGTTCCTACAATGAGCAGTTCTTC. This encodes CASSIAQGSYNEQFF.

This clone was recorded a few times. This chain links TRBV18 with TRBJ1-6, with D unclear. Germline V CDR1 and CDR2: KGHSH, LQKENI. CDR3 length: 14 residues. Trimming stripped 4 bases from V and 8 bases from J, with 12 bases between. The CDR3 here is CASSRLEGDSPLHF. CDR3 DNA sequence: TGTGCCAGCTCACGCTTAGAGGGTGATTCACCCCTCCACTTT.

This clone was observed many times. The sample holds other DNA sequences that translate to the same CDR3. The J gene is TRBJ1-1, the V gene TRBV3-1 (or the pseudogene TRBV3-2), with D tentatively TRBD1 (6 bases). The CDR3 is 11 residues long. V lost 6 bases, J lost 4 bases, and 6 bases lay in between. CDR1 is LGHDT, CDR2 YNNKEL, per germline (reference sequence). CDR3 loop: CASRGGTEAFF. The CDR3 DNA reads TGTGCCAGCAGAGGGGGCACTGAAGCTTTCTTT.

The rearrangement uses TRBV18 and TRBJ2-5; 8 bases are shared with TRBD1. V lost 5 bases, J lost 3 bases, and 2 bases stayed unmatched. Germline V gives CDR1 KGHSH, CDR2 LQKENI. The CDR3 is 13 residues long. In DNA form, the CDR3 reads TGTGCCAGCTCATTGGGACAGGAAGAGACCCAGTACTTC. Translation: CASSLGQEETQYF.

The rearrangement uses TRBV9 and TRBJ2-3; 10 positions agree with TRBD2. The junction had 3 bases not matched to a gene; V was cut back by 3 bases and J by 2 bases. CDR3 size: 15 residues. CDR1 and CDR2 from the germline V gene are SGDLS and YYNGEE. Here the CDR3 DNA reads TGTGCCAGCAGCGCTCTAGCGGGGGACACAGATACGCAGTATTTT. It specifies CASSALAGDTDTQYF.

The J gene is TRBJ1-4, the V gene TRBV12-3 or TRBV12-4; 7 bases agree with TRBD1. The CDR3 extends over 13 amino acids. J was trimmed by 6 bases and V by 6 bases; bases with no gene match: 4. DNA for the CDR3: TGTGCCAGCAGACAGGGGCCGCATGAAAAACTGTTTTTT. Translation: CASRQGPHEKLFF.

The chain uses TRBV5-1 and TRBJ1-1, with a possible D match to TRBD1 (5 bases). CDR1 and CDR2 (germline): SGHRS, YFSETQ. V lost 4 bases and J 3 bases, leaving 16 bases between the germline ends. This CDR3 comprises 15 residues. In nucleotides, the CDR3 is TGCGCCAGCAGCCCCGGGCATAGGGGATACACTGAAGCTTTCTTT. Residues: CASSPGHRGYTEAFF.

The sample holds one count of this clone. This chain links TRBV9 with TRBJ2-2; D possibly corresponds to TRBD2 (6 bases). The CDR3 contains 16 residues. V dropped 0 bases and J dropped 1 base, with 10 bases sitting between them. Germline CDR1 SGDLS, CDR2 YYNGEE. The CDR3 reads CASSVARGLNTGELFF. The CDR3 region has the DNA TGTGCCAGCAGCGTAGCACGGGGACTGAACACCGGGGAGCTGTTTTTT.

This sequence joins TRBV9 and TRBJ2-7, with 7 bases lining up with TRBD1. CDR1 SGDLS and CDR2 YYNGEE come from the germline V gene. CDR3 length: 14 amino acids. The V segment lost 4 bases and the J segment 3 bases; nucleotides outside the gene matches: 7. CDR3 sequence: CASSLGTDHYEQYF. CDR3 DNA sequence: TGTGCCAGCAGCTTAGGGACAGACCACTACGAGCAGTACTTC.

The chain joins TRBV7-8 to TRBJ2-3, with 11 bases fitting TRBD2. The CDR3 loop spans 16 amino acids. Germline V lookup: CDR1 SGHVS, CDR2 FQNEAQ. Trimming cost V 5 bases and J 2 bases; bases outside gene matches: 6. The CDR3 DNA sequence: TGTGCCAGCAGCACCAGACTAGCGGGGCTCACAGATACGCAGTATTTT. This encodes CASSTRLAGLTDTQYF. The entire variable domain, with the rest obtained from reference TRBV7-8 and TRBJ2-3, is as follows: GAGVSQSPRYKVAKRGQDVALRCDPISGHVSLFWYQQALGQGPEFLTYFQNEAQLDKSGLPSDRFFAERPEGSVSTLKIQRTQQEDSAVYLCASSTRLAGLTDTQYFGPGTRLTVL.

V usage is TRBV5-5 and J usage is TRBJ1-5; weak D call: TRBD1 (5 bases). Germline assignment: CDR1 SGHKS and CDR2 YYEKEE (reference sequence). There are 15 residues in the CDR3. Trimming removed 0 bases from V and 6 bases from J, with 13 bases in between. CDR3 sequence: CASSLAAGVVQPQHF. CDR3 DNA: TGTGCCAGCAGCTTGGCCGCGGGGGTAGTTCAGCCCCAGCATTTT.

The V and J genes are TRBV28 and TRBJ2-3; possibly TRBD2 for D (6 bases). The V gene lost 2 bases and the J gene lost 3 bases, with 12 bases spanning the gap. The CDR3 totals 15 residues. Germline V gene sequence: CDR1 MDHEN, CDR2 SYDVKM. CDR3 bases: TGTGCCAGCAGTTTACCGGGAGCGCTTACAGATACGCAGTATTTT. Translating gives CASSLPGALTDTQYF.

Note on this clone: One end of the junction varies from germline; a read error may be responsible. This chain connects TRBV12-5 to TRBJ2-5; 9 bases align to TRBD1. This CDR3 comprises 12 residues. Per the germline V gene, CDR1 is LGHNT and CDR2 is FRNRAP. CDR3: CASGLNRDRVDF. The DNA for the CDR3 is TGTGCTAGTGGTTTGAACCGGGACAGGGTTGACTTC. Full variable domain (rest looked up from reference TRBV12-5 and TRBJ2-5): DARVTQTPRHKVTEMGQEVTMRCQPILGHNTVFWYRQTMMQGLELLAYFRNRAPLDDSGMPKDRFSAEMPDATLATLKIQPSEPRDSAVYFCASGLNRDRVDFGPGTRLLVL.

The chain is built from TRBV5-1 and TRBJ1-1; D ambiguous. Trimming left V 4 bases short and J 6 bases short, with 13 bases between. The CDR3 totals 13 residues. The germline gives CDR1 SGHRS, CDR2 YFSETQ. CDR3 residues: CASSQGGVSEAFF. CDR3 bases: TGCGCCAGCAGCCAAGGCGGGGTCTCTGAAGCTTTCTTT.

The chain combines TRBV19 with TRBJ1-4, with 10 bases fitting TRBD1. There are 14 residues in the CDR3. CDR1 and CDR2 (germline): LNHDA, SQIVND (reference sequence). V was clipped by 11 bases and J by 8 bases; unmatched bases: 11. The CDR3 bases are TGTGCCTCCACCGGGACAGGGGATCGCGAAAAACTGTTTTTT. It translates to CASTGTGDREKLFF.

The genes are TRBV6-2 or TRBV6-3 and TRBJ2-5; the D is unclear. The CDR3 contains 14 residues. V lost 0 bases and J 4 bases, leaving 9 bases between the germline ends. Germline V gene data show CDR1 as MNHEY and CDR2 as SVGEGT. The CDR3 nucleotides read TGTGCCAGCAGTTACTCGGCGGTTGGAGAGACCCAGTACTTC. This encodes CASSYSAVGETQYF.